These 6 T cell receptor beta chains originate from one sample sequenced in a study of T-cell reconstitution after alpha-beta-depleted transplantation in children (dated by TCRdb to 2016 to 2018). The library was generated by PCR. Reads for this sample came from an Illumina HiSeq 2500. Molecular barcoding was employed in the preparation of TCR libraries, with unique molecular identifiers being used to normalize TCRbeta repertoire quantification. TCRdb took the public reads, trimmed them with fastp at Q25, ran MiXCR for clone calling and kept in-frame beta chains. Rows with one shared CDR3 protein collapse into an entry with the most common genes and DNA. The sample table shows about 400,000 distinct CDR3 sequences, and just over 20% are seen once. The ten largest clones capture 3.8% of the sample. The sample here was PBMCs from the stem cell graft donor, taken from the stem cell graft. These receptors were obtained from a human donor who donated a stem cell graft to a child with acute myeloid leukemia.

This chain links TRBV15 with TRBJ2-1, with a weak D call TRBD2 (6 bases). Germline V gives CDR1 LNHNV, CDR2 YYDKDF (reference sequence). The CDR3 spans 17 residues. The germline V and J ends were trimmed by 4 bases and 8 bases, with 24 bases remaining between them. CDR3 amino acids: CATSTLPRLDSPYEQFF. The CDR3 DNA reads TGTGCCACCAGCACCTTGCCTAGACTAGACTCTCCATATGAGCAGTTCTTC.

V and J are TRBV6-2 or TRBV6-3 and TRBJ2-6, with D unclear. CDR1 is MNHEY, CDR2 SVGEGT, per germline. CDR3 length: 14 residues. V lost 4 bases, J lost 0 bases, and 4 bases lay in between. In DNA form, the CDR3 reads TGTGCCAGCAGTTGGCACTCTGGGGCCAACGTCCTGACTTTC. Translation: CASSWHSGANVLTF.

This clonotype was found many times. The chain employs TRBV29-1 and TRBJ2-1; 14 bases agree with TRBD2. CDR1 and CDR2 from the germline V gene are SQVTM and ANQGSEA. This CDR3 is 15 amino acids long. After removal of 6 bases from V and 5 bases from J, the junction contained 6 bases not matched to a gene. CDR3 protein: CSVTGTSGSHNEQFF. CDR3 DNA: TGCAGCGTCACCGGGACTAGCGGGAGTCACAATGAGCAGTTCTTC.

This clonotype showed up just a few times. The J gene is TRBJ1-6, the V gene TRBV12-3 or TRBV12-4; D not resolved. Trimming removed 7 bases from V and 3 bases from J, with 16 bases in between. The CDR3 extends over 16 amino acids. For the CDR3, the DNA is TGTGCCAGCACTGCTGGTGGTTCGGGCTATAATTCACCCCTCCACTTT. This codes for CASTAGGSGYNSPLHF.

This clonotype occurred many times. The chain is built from TRBV24-1 and TRBJ2-1, with D perhaps TRBD2 (5 bases). This CDR3 contains 13 residues. The germline V gene has CDR1 KGHDR and CDR2 SFDVKD. V lost 5 bases and J 5 bases, leaving 9 bases between the germline ends. In DNA form, the CDR3 reads TGTGCCACCAGTGCGGAGACTAACAATGAGCAGTTCTTC. Its protein product is CATSAETNNEQFF.

The V and J genes are TRBV15 and TRBJ2-3; maybe TRBD2 (6 bases). The CDR3 has 15 residues. With 5 bases removed from V and 1 base from J, the gap between germline ends came to 13 bases. Germline V gene data show CDR1 as LNHNV and CDR2 as YYDKDF (reference sequence). In DNA form, the CDR3 reads TGTGCCACCAGCGGCTTCGGGGGTCGCACAGATACGCAGTATTTT. This gives the protein CATSGFGGRTDTQYF.